This TCR beta chain was captured in a study of T-cell memory formation after mild COVID-19. Study-level results: Of the contracting clones, CD4+ ones lay mainly in CM and EM, and CD8+ ones in EMRA.

CDR3 length: 13 residues. The V gene end was trimmed by 4 bases and the J gene end by 5 bases; junction bases not matched to a gene: 3. CDR1 is SEHNR and CDR2 is FQNEAQ in the germline V gene (reference sequence). Each CDR3 protein is one row after TCRdb ran MiXCR on the 5' RACE reads. The sample lists roughly 250,000 distinct CDR3 sequences, over 15% occurring once. The table lists this clonotype with a few counts. The antigen remains undetermined. The sequence came from a young man who had mild COVID-19 (a few samples of this study predate the infection). Cell type and time point are not known. The sample was PBMCs or a T cell subset sorted from them (not recorded which). The genes are TRBV7-9 and TRBJ1-2; 8 bases fit TRBD1. CDR3 sequence: CASSYRTGYGYTF. In nucleotides, the CDR3 is TGTGCCAGCAGCTACCGGACAGGGTATGGCTACACCTTC.